Below, one T cell receptor (beta chain) is given with its context. Its antigen is not yet known. There are no base qualities to consult, and no much larger clone falls within one base. Collaborating institutions collected whole blood in K2EDTA tubes following their own protocols. For TCRbeta analysis, collaborator samples were shipped as frozen whole blood, as isolated PBMCs, or as DNA extracted from either sample type. The CDR3 holds 16 amino acids from the cysteine to the phenylalanine. The DNA shown is the 48-base CDR3, in frame from base 1. Compared with germline, V lacks 0 bases and J lacks 1 base; bases without a gene match: 1. CDR1 is given as SEHNR and CDR2 as FQNEAQ, both from the germline V gene (reference sequence). The entry originates in a study of blood T cell repertoires in COVID-19 (dated by TCRdb to 2020 to 2022). Regarding the complete study: The collaborator samples originated in the United States, Italy and Spain and spanned the acute and convalescent phases of COVID-19. The material from the prospective study consisted of cDNA or gDNA derived from T cells, B-cell-depleted T cells, or PBMCs. Samples came from the ongoing ImmuneRACE study (first 160 participants) plus 1,254 subjects from 6 global collaborators. The dataset comprised deeply sampled blood TCRbeta repertoires from subjects exposed to, actively infected with, or recovered from COVID-19. A de-identified subject ID, COVID-19 status, age in years and sex were almost always included in the sample metadata. HLA class I and class II types, where available, came from metadata supplied by the sample provider rather than from assay-based typing. The repertoires were made available in a free public database intended to serve as a resource for research on the immune response to SARS-CoV-2. On the study overall, not on this receptor specifically: The amount of clinical and demographic metadata varied by source and participant and was provided uncurated.

TCRbeta CDR3 regions were amplified from genomic DNA by means of the immunoSEQ Assay, a bias-controlled multiplex PCR. The study's own analysis went as follows. Nucleated cell counts per sample were estimated from amplification of reference gene primers within the assay. Sequence reads were collapsed and filtered to measure the absolute abundance of every unique TCRbeta CDR3 rearrangement. For each sample, productive Simpson clonality was calculated as the square root of Simpson's diversity index across productive rearrangements. This immuneACCESS table, as held by TCRdb, lists in-frame sequences with V and J called but not all clones. Of the missing ones, under half trace to an unresolved V gene in checked studies; the others have no known cause. V, J and clone size were drawn from that table, and D and trimming were deduced from the DNA. This sample holds just over 65,000 clones; around 92% were observed only once. Approximately 1.3% of the sample goes to the ten largest clones.

What was sequenced was peripheral blood. This TCR was sampled from a man aged 60 to 69 with acute or convalescent COVID-19. The V gene is TRBV7-9 and the J gene is TRBJ2-4; 9 bases in between match TRBD1. The CDR3 has the sequence CASSLAGQGAKNIQYF. The DNA reads TGTGCCAGCAGCTTAGCCGGACAGGGGGCCAAAAACATTCAGTACTTC.